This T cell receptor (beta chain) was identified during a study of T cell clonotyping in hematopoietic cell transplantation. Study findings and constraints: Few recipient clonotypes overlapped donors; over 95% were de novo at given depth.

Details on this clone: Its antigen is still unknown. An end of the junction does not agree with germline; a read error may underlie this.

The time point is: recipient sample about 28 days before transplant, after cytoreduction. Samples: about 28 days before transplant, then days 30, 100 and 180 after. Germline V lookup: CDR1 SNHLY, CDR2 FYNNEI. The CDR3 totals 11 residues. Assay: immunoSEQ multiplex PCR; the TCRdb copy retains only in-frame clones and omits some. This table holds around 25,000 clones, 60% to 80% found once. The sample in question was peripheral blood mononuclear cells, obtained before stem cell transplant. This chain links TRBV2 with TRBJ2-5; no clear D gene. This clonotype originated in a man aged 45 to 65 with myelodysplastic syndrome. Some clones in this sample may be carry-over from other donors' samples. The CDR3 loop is CASTLGSWLNF. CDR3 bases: TGTGCCAGCACCCTGGGGTCGTGGCTGAACTTC.